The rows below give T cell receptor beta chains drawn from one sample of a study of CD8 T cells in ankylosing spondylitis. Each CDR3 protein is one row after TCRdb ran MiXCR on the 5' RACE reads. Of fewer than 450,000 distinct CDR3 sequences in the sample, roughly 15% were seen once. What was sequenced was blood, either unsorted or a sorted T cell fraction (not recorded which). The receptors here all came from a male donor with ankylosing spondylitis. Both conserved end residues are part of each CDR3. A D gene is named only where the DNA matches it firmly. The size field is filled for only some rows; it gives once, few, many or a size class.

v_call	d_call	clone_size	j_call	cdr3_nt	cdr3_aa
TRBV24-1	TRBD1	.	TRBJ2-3	TGTGCCACCAGTGATGCCCGGGACAGCCTCACAGATACGCAGTATTTT	CATSDARDSLTDTQYF
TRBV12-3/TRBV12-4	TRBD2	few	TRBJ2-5	TGTGCCAGCAGTAGGACTAGTTGGGGGGAAGAGACCCAGTACTTC	CASSRTSWGEETQYF
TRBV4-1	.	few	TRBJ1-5	TGCGCCAGCAGCCAAGTACAGGGCTCAAATCAGCCCCAGCATTTT	CASSQVQGSNQPQHF
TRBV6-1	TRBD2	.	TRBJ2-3	TGTGCCAGCAGCAGGGGACTAGTTCCCGATACGCAGTATTTT	CASSRGLVPDTQYF
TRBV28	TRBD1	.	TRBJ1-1	TGTGCCGGGAAAAGGACAGGGGTGCCTAAAACTGAAGCTTTCTTT	CAGKRTGVPKTEAFF
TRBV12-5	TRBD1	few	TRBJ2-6	TGTGCTAGTGGTTTGGCCACACAGGGGCTCGGTGGGGCCAACGTCCTGACTTTC	CASGLATQGLGGANVLTF
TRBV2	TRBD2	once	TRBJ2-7	TGTGCCAGCAGGGCCCCTAGCGGGGGGGCTCGCCACGAGCAGTACTTC	CASRAPSGGARHEQYF
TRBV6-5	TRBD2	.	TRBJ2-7	TGTGCCAGCAGTTATGGAGGCGGGAGTAGTTTCTACGAGCAGTACTTC	CASSYGGGSSFYEQYF
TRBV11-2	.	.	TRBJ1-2	TGTGCCAGCAGCTTATCAAGGGCAGCTGGCTACACCTTC	CASSLSRAAGYTF
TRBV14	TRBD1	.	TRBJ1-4	TGTGCCAGCAGCTACACAGGGGGCGGAATTGAAAAACTGTTTTTT	CASSYTGGGIEKLFF
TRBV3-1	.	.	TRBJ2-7	TGTGCCAGCAGCCCCGGTTGGGGGGGCATTGTCGAGCAGTACTTC	CASSPGWGGIVEQYF
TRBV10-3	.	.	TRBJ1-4	TGTGCCATCGGTTCAGGAGATAATGAAAAACTGTTTTTT	CAIGSGDNEKLFF
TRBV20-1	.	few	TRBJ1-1	TGCAGTGCTAGGGACCGACAGATGAACACTGAAGCTTTCTTT	CSARDRQMNTEAFF
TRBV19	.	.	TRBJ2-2	TGTGCCAGTAGTCTCGGGGGCAAGAACACCGGGGAGCTGTTTTTT	CASSLGGKNTGELFF
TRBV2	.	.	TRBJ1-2	TGTGCCAGCAGGGACCGCCTTCCTAACTATGGCTACACCTTC	CASRDRLPNYGYTF
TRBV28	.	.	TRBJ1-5	TGTGCCAGCAGTACAATCAATCAGCCCCAGCATTTT	CASSTINQPQHF
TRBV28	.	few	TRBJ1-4	TGTGCCAGCAGCAAACGGTGGGGCGGGGAAAAACTGTTTTTT	CASSKRWGGEKLFF
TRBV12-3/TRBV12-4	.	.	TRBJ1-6	TGTGCCAGCAGTCAAGGACGCGGATCGGCCCTCCACTTT	CASSQGRGSALHF
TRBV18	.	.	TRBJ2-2	TGTGCCAGCTCACCATTAACCGGGGAGCTGTTTTTT	CASSPLTGELFF
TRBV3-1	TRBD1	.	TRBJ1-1	TGTGCCAGCAGCTCCAGGGGGTTTACTGAAGCTTTCTTT	CASSSRGFTEAFF
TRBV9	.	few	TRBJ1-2	TGTGCCAGCAGCGTAGACGTCAGGATGGGATATGGCTACACCTTC	CASSVDVRMGYGYTF
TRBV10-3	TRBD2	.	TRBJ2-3	TGTGCCATCAGTGAAAAGGGACTAGCGGGGACAGATACGCAGTATTTT	CAISEKGLAGTDTQYF
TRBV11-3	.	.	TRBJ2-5	TGTGCCAGCAGCTTAGGCGCAGTGGGTTTAGAGACCCAGTACTTC	CASSLGAVGLETQYF
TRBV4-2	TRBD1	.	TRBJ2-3	TGTGCCAGCAGCCAAGATGGAAGGGGGCGTCCAGATACGCAGTATTTT	CASSQDGRGRPDTQYF
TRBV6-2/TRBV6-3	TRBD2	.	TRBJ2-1	TGTGCCAGCAGTTCCCGGACTAGCGGGATAAATGAGCAGTTCTTC	CASSSRTSGINEQFF
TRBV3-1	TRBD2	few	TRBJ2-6	TGTGCCAGCTCCAACCGACTAGCGGGAGGGCCTTCTGGGGCCAACGTCCTGACTTTC	CASSNRLAGGPSGANVLTF
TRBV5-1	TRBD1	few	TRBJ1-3	TGCGCCAGCAGCTTGGAACAGGGGATATCTGGAAACACCATATATTTT	CASSLEQGISGNTIYF
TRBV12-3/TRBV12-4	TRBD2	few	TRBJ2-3	TGTGCCAGCACAAGGTCTAGCGGGGGTAGCACAGATACGCAGTATTTT	CASTRSSGGSTDTQYF
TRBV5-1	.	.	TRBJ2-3	TGCGCCAGCAGCTCTGGACGGGAGACAGATACGCAGTATTTT	CASSSGRETDTQYF
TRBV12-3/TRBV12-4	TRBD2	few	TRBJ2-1	TGTGCCAGCAGAAAGGGACTACTGAACAATGAGCAGTTCTTC	CASRKGLLNNEQFF
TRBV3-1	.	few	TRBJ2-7	TGTGCCAGCAGCCAAAGCGGAGGGGCCTACGAGCAGTACTTC	CASSQSGGAYEQYF
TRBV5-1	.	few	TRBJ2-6	TGCGCCAGCAACCTGGAGATGTCTGGGGCCAACGTCCTGACTTTC	CASNLEMSGANVLTF
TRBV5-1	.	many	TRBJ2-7	TGCGCCAGCAGCTTGGAGGTTGGCTCCTACGAGCAGTACTTC	CASSLEVGSYEQYF
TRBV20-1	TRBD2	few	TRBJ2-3	TGCAGTGCCCCGGGACTAGCGGGATCGGGTGATACGCAGTATTTT	CSAPGLAGSGDTQYF
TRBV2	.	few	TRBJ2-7	TGTGCCAGCACGCCACAGGGAATCAGGGACGAGCAGTACTTC	CASTPQGIRDEQYF
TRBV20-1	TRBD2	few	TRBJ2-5	TGCAGTGCTAAAGTTAGCGGGGGCCCCAGGACCCAGTACTTC	CSAKVSGGPRTQYF
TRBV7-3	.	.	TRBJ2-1	TGTGCCAGCAGCCCTACTAGCCACAATGAGCAGTTCTTC	CASSPTSHNEQFF
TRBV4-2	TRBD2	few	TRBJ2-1	TGTGCCAGCAGCCAAGCTAGCGGGGGGGCACTAAATGAGCAGTTCTTC	CASSQASGGALNEQFF
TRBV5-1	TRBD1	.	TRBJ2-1	TGCGCCAGCAGCTTAAGTAGATGGACAGGGGTCATCAATGAGCAGTTCTTC	CASSLSRWTGVINEQFF